This T cell receptor (beta chain) was recorded in a study of cytomegalovirus exposure and HLA in healthy donors. General study findings and limits: HLA alleles were associated with 18,000 or so TCR beta sequences in a later analysis at 0.05 false discovery rate. Later work found that TCR association rates differed between HLA loci; DRB1 had the most and HLA-C the fewest.

Amplification used 60 Vbeta primers and 13 Jbeta primers. Sequencing was performed with immunoSEQ multiplex PCR; in TCRdb, only in-frame clones are kept and a portion is missing. The table lists approximately 160,000 clones, less than 65% of them singletons. The CDR3 has 14 amino acids. The ends were cut back, 3 bases at V and 1 base at J, with 10 bases in the middle. From germline, CDR1 is SGHDT and CDR2 YYEEEE. This clone was detected a few times. Its matching antigen is unknown. The receptor comes from a woman aged 25 to 39 in good health and CMV-seropositive. The sequenced sample was PBMCs. V and J are TRBV5-6 and TRBJ1-1, with D perhaps matching TRBD1 (5 bases). The CDR3 DNA follows: TGTGCCAGCAGCTGGGGACTAGGGAACACTGAAGCTTTCTTT. Protein sequence: CASSWGLGNTEAFF.